This T cell receptor beta chain came from a study of beta chain features in type 1 diabetes. With regard to this clone: Its antigen is not identified.

CDR1 and CDR2 from the germline V gene are SGHTA and FQGTGA. The CDR3 is 16 residues long. Trimming removed 2 bases from V and 6 bases from J; junction bases left unmatched: 9. Study results and limitations: Moderate yet significant TCRB CDR3 shortening was seen in Type 1 diabetes patients in all four CD4+ subsets.

Expressed TCRB transcripts were sequenced, since all the RNA that had been isolated was reverse transcribed. The average read count of naive, central memory and regulatory T cell samples was approximately 3.5 million. Clones were read by immunoSEQ multiplex PCR, and TCRdb kept only the in-frame ones, dropping some. Of approximately 250,000 clones listed, 24% are singletons. Sample: naive CD4+ T cells from blood. This clonotype was obtained from a woman between 25 and 40 years old with type 1 diabetes. This chain connects TRBV7-3 to TRBJ2-2, with 7 bases aligning to TRBD2. CDR3 bases: TGTGCCAGCAGCTTAGGACTAGGGGCGGAAGCCGGGGAGCTGTTTTTT. As protein: CASSLGLGAEAGELFF.